This record covers a single T cell receptor beta chain. Its specificity is unknown. This sample was included in a study of cytomegalovirus exposure and HLA in healthy donors. Whole-study results and caveats: Several of the most significant clusters appeared, in a later analysis, to be linked to common viral pathogens.

60 Vbeta and 13 Jbeta primers were used in PCR. Produced via immunoSEQ multiplex PCR; TCRdb's table is partial and in-frame only. Here the sample spans 100,000 to 150,000 clones, roughly 86% being singletons. The TCR comes from a man aged 18 to 29 in good health and CMV-seronegative. Material for sequencing was PBMCs.

The CDR3 DNA is TGTGCCAGTACCACTTCCTGGGAGTCCCGGCATGGCTACACCTTC. It yields the protein CASTTSWESRHGYTF. The chain uses TRBV19 and TRBJ1-2; D uncertain. CDR3 length equals 15 residues. Germline CDR1 is LNHDA and CDR2 is SQIVND (reference sequence). Trimming removed 7 bases at V and 6 bases at J, with 21 bases between.